This is a list of T cell receptor beta chains from one sample in a study of blood T cells in healthy people across ages. Each CDR3 protein is one row after TCRdb ran MiXCR on the 5' RACE reads. Of around 1,500,000 distinct CDR3 sequences listed, 40% to 50% are singletons. The sample comprised blood. Every receptor here comes from a young woman in good health. Both conserved end residues are part of each CDR3. A row's size may be missing; if present it is once, few, many or a size class.

>TRBV29-1|many|TRBJ2-1
CSPRSSYNEQFF
>TRBV12-3/TRBV12-4|-|TRBJ2-1
CASRLGASYNEQFF
>TRBV6-5|-|TRBJ2-1
CATKGGGLYNEQFF
>TRBV6-4|few|-
CASSGFSPSTYEQYF
>TRBV10-2|-|TRBJ2-3
CASSSISGYSTDTQYF
>TRBV7-9|few|TRBJ2-3
CASSLTGFRTDTQYF
>TRBV21-1|once|TRBJ2-4
CASSKAVVGGGGPAKNIQYF
>TRBV20-1|few|TRBJ2-1
CSARDPGGTYNEQFF
>TRBV12-3/TRBV12-4|-|TRBJ1-1
CASSGSMVVGAEAFF
>TRBV2|few|TRBJ2-5
CASRDRALRETQYF
>TRBV6-5|-|TRBJ2-7
CASSYSLGQISYEQYF
>TRBV29-1|many|TRBJ2-1
CSVELALDEQFF
>TRBV5-1|-|TRBJ2-5
CASTPGAQETQYF
>TRBV28|-|TRBJ1-5
CASSMRTYGPGVNQPQHF
>TRBV5-6|-|-
CASSPDRAGETQYF
>TRBV6-5|few|TRBJ2-6
CASSYGDPGSGANVLTF
>TRBV20-1|-|TRBJ1-2
CSVGVGSNYGYTF
>TRBV29-1|-|TRBJ2-1
CSVVPGGSYNEQFF
>TRBV5-1|-|TRBJ2-3
CASSSQPTSGTDTQYF
>TRBV2|-|-
CASLVGGEQYF
>TRBV11-2|-|TRBJ2-7
CASTPTLDYEQYF
>TRBV29-1|-|TRBJ2-1
CSVVGGFEQFF
>TRBV5-1|-|TRBJ1-1
CASSFATGFSEAFF
>TRBV28|few|TRBJ2-7
CASSLSLASTGEQYF
>TRBV6-1|-|TRBJ1-5
CASSAQDNLNQPQHF
>TRBV20-1|-|TRBJ2-1
CSASSGTSGKGGYNEQFF
>TRBV6-5|-|-
CASSSVGAGYEQYF
>TRBV6-5|-|TRBJ2-1
CASSSRQGKNEQFF
>TRBV15|-|TRBJ1-6
CATELGDNSSPLHF
>TRBV4-2|few|TRBJ2-5
CASSQSGTLETQYF
>TRBV7-9|-|TRBJ1-2
CASSFSGDYTF
>TRBV15|-|TRBJ2-5
CATSSQETQYF
>TRBV4-2|many|TRBJ2-1
CASSQEPGGNEQFF
>TRBV13|-|TRBJ1-1
CASSRRARTEAFF
>TRBV7-8|-|TRBJ1-1
CASSPGTGGVIGNTEAFF
>TRBV29-1|-|TRBJ2-1
CSVGWALKETQFF
>TRBV6-6|few|TRBJ1-1
CASSPLRQLNTEAFF
>TRBV4-2|few|TRBJ2-1
CASSHIASGSNNEQFF
>TRBV5-1|-|TRBJ2-3
CASSDGDRGQVDTQYF
>TRBV7-9|-|-
CASSIRGQPHEQYF
>TRBV27|few|TRBJ2-1
CASSSPFNEQFF
>TRBV6-2/TRBV6-3|-|TRBJ1-2
CASSDTYYGYTF